What follows are 8 T cell receptor beta chains derived from one specimen sequenced in a study of T cell responses to AZD1222 COVID-19 vaccine (dated by TCRdb to the early 2020s). Library preparation was by the immunoSEQ multiplex PCR assay. TCRdb mirrors the immuneACCESS table, restricted to in-frame sequences. Some clones are absent from its copies; in checked studies, under half trace to an unresolved V gene, and the reason for the others is unknown. The sample contains over 110,000 clones, about 90% of them found a single time. The leading ten clones occupy about a tenth of the sample. What the time point label conveys for this sample: about 28 days (+/-7) after the second vaccine dose. Sequenced material: peripheral blood, taken 28 days after the second AZD1222 dose. These receptors came from an adult who received the AZD1222 COVID-19 vaccine.

The V gene is TRBV5-1, the J gene TRBJ2-2; 8 bases agree with TRBD1. This CDR3 contains 15 residues. V lost 4 bases and J lost 6; bases outside the gene matches: 8. Per germline, CDR1 SGHRS and CDR2 YFSETQ. CDR3 amino acids: CASSIRQGSPGELFF. The CDR3, as DNA: TGCGCCAGCAGCATCCGACAGGGGAGTCCCGGGGAGCTGTTTTTT.

The chain joins TRBV3-1 (or the pseudogene TRBV3-2) to TRBJ1-1; no definite D call. Germline CDR1 is LGHDT and CDR2 is YNNKEL (reference sequence). The CDR3 length is 15 residues. V lost 3 bases and J lost 4, with 15 bases in between. The CDR3 region is CASSHSESPATEAFF. The CDR3 region has the DNA TGTGCCAGCAGCCATTCTGAATCCCCAGCCACTGAAGCTTTCTTT.

The chain carries TRBV7-2 and TRBJ2-3; 10 bases agree with TRBD2. The CDR3 covers 17 residues. V dropped 6 bases and J dropped 0; count of bases not matched to a gene: 9. Germline values: CDR1 SGHTA, CDR2 FQGNSA. The CDR3 reads CASSYWTSGASTDTQYF. The CDR3 DNA follows: TGTGCCAGCAGTTACTGGACTAGCGGTGCTAGCACAGATACGCAGTATTTT.

The chain couples TRBV30 to TRBJ1-5, with D possibly TRBD1 on 6 matching bases. Trimming stripped 3 bases from V and 6 bases from J, with 15 bases between. The CDR3 extends over 14 amino acids. The germline gives CDR1 GTSNPN, CDR2 SVGIG (reference sequence). CDR3 bases: TGTGCCTGGAGGGCACAGGGAGAGGTTCAGCCCCAGCATTTT. Protein: CAWRAQGEVQPQHF.

The chain combines TRBV3-1 (or the pseudogene TRBV3-2) with TRBJ2-2, with a possible D match to TRBD2 (5 bases). V was cut by 1 base and J by 6 bases, with 12 bases left in between. Per germline, CDR1 LGHDT and CDR2 YNNKEL (reference sequence). CDR3 size: 15 residues. CDR3 in DNA: TGTGCCAGCAGCCAAGCCGGGGATATGGCCGGGGAGCTGTTTTTT. This sequence encodes CASSQAGDMAGELFF.

V is TRBV30 and J is TRBJ2-7; D might be TRBD2 (5 bases). There are 13 residues in the CDR3. Germline CDR1 is GTSNPN and CDR2 is SVGIG (reference sequence). V lost 7 bases and J lost 5, with 18 bases in between. The CDR3, as DNA: TGTGCCTCATCTACTAGTATCCTCCACGAGCAGTACTTC. Translating gives CASSTSILHEQYF.

V usage is TRBV6-5 and J usage is TRBJ1-1; a weak D match, TRBD1 (5 bases). CDR3 size: 13 residues. Per germline, CDR1 MNHEY and CDR2 SVGAGI. V lost 2 bases and J lost 1, with 5 bases in between. The CDR3 nucleotides are TGTGCCAGCAGTTACGGGGGGAACACTGAAGCTTTCTTT. Protein product: CASSYGGNTEAFF.

The chain carries TRBV18 and TRBJ1-3, with 8 bases identical to TRBD1. The CDR3 is made up of 15 amino acids. The V segment lost 5 bases and the J segment 4 bases; nucleotides outside the gene matches: 7. Germline loops: CDR1 KGHSH, CDR2 LQKENI. CDR3 sequence: CASSADRGPGNTIYF. CDR3 coding DNA: TGTGCCAGCTCAGCAGACAGGGGCCCAGGAAACACCATATATTTT.